Below are 20 T cell receptor beta chains sequenced from a single sample in a study of monozygotic twins with inflammatory bowel disease. Reanalyzing the 5' RACE reads, TCRdb keeps one entry per CDR3 protein, without DNA. This listing includes approximately 390,000 distinct CDR3 sequences. The sample taken for sequencing was blood. Every receptor here comes from a human donor with ulcerative colitis or Crohn's disease, or a healthy co-twin of an affected twin (not recorded which).

The chain uses TRBV11-2 and TRBJ2-5; TCRdb reports TRBD1, a call that lacks DNA to check it against. Per germline, CDR1 SGHAT and CDR2 FQNNGV. The CDR3 is made up of 19 amino acids. The CDR3 here is CASSPQSGVPGRLGETQYF.

The rearrangement joins TRBV24-1 to TRBJ1-1. This CDR3 is 12 amino acids long. Germline V gene lookup returns CDR1 KGHDR and CDR2 SFDVKD. CDR3: CATSGAGTEAFF.

The J gene is TRBJ2-3, the V gene TRBV3-1. Germline lookup yields CDR1 LGHDT and CDR2 YNNKEL (reference sequence). The CDR3 runs 11 residues. CDR3 protein: CASSQGWSLYF.

The chain combines TRBV7-6 with TRBJ1-6; TCRdb's assignment of TRBD1 cannot be checked, as there is no DNA. The CDR3 has 17 amino acids. Looked up from germline, CDR1 is SGHVS and CDR2 is FNYEAQ. The CDR3 loop reads CASSPRAQGAGNSPLHF.

The chain combines TRBV4-3 with TRBJ2-1; TCRdb's assignment of TRBD2 cannot be checked, as there is no DNA. CDR3 length: 14 amino acids. Germline assignment: CDR1 LGHNA and CDR2 YSLEER. CDR3 residues: CASSQALGGIEQFF.

The chain has TRBV10-3 and TRBJ2-7; lacking DNA, the TRBD1 call made by TCRdb goes unchecked. The germline V gene has CDR1 ENHRY and CDR2 SYGVKD. The CDR3 extends over 13 amino acids. CDR3: CAISERGAYEQYF.

The V call is TRBV24-1, the J call TRBJ2-1; the TCRdb D gene call, TRBD2, has no DNA to confirm it. This CDR3 spans 20 amino acids. The germline CDR1 and CDR2 sequences are KGHDR and SFDVKD. CDR3: CATSDPTPGTSRSSWNEQFF.

The J gene is TRBJ2-2, the V gene TRBV2; without DNA, the TCRdb call of TRBD2 cannot be checked. There are 16 residues in the CDR3. From germline, CDR1 is SNHLY and CDR2 FYNNEI. The CDR3 here is CASRAGLAGVVGELFF.

The chain couples TRBV27 to TRBJ2-1; as DNA is missing, the TRBD1 call by TCRdb cannot be tested. Per the germline V gene, CDR1 is MNHEY and CDR2 is SMNVEV (reference sequence). The length of the CDR3 is 15 residues. The CDR3 protein is CASSLGTGWINEQFF.

The genes are TRBV10-3 and TRBJ2-7; the D call of TRBD2 rests on TCRdb alone, since no DNA is present to check it. Germline-derived CDR1 and CDR2 are ENHRY and SYGVKD. CDR3 length: 17 residues. The CDR3 spells CAISGGRTSGYSYEQYF.

The gene calls are TRBV5-1 and TRBJ2-3; there is no DNA to check the TCRdb D call of TRBD2. This CDR3 contains 14 residues. Germline assignment: CDR1 SGHRS and CDR2 YFSETQ. The CDR3: CASRTSGITDTQYF.

The V gene is TRBV21-1, the J gene TRBJ2-7; checking the TCRdb D call of TRBD1 is not possible without DNA. TRBV21-1 is a known pseudogene. The CDR3 is made up of 12 amino acids. This chain's CDR3 is CASSKAGDEQYF.

The chain has TRBV5-4 and TRBJ1-1; the D call of TRBD1 rests on TCRdb alone, since no DNA is present to check it. The CDR3 contains 14 residues. Germline V gene data show CDR1 as SGHNT and CDR2 as YYREEE (reference sequence). This chain's CDR3 is CASSADRGRTEAFF.

V and J are TRBV30 and TRBJ2-5; no DNA is available, so the TRBD2 call from TCRdb remains unchecked. This CDR3 contains 14 residues. Germline loops: CDR1 GTSNPN, CDR2 SVGIG (reference sequence). The CDR3 spells CAWSVGASEETQYF.

The chain recombines TRBV4-2 with TRBJ2-2; there is no DNA to check the TCRdb D call of TRBD2. CDR3 length equals 14 residues. The germline CDR1 and CDR2 sequences are LGHNA and YNFKEQ. CDR3 sequence reads: CASSHIVYAGELFF.

The chain combines TRBV7-7 with TRBJ2-1; with no DNA, the TCRdb D assignment of TRBD2 cannot be verified. This CDR3 region has 15 residues. Germline CDR1 is SSHAT and CDR2 is FNYEAQ (reference sequence). The chain's CDR3 is CASSETSGGYNEQFF.

The chain has TRBV24-1 and TRBJ1-2. Germline V lookup: CDR1 KGHDR, CDR2 SFDVKD. This CDR3 is built from 13 residues. CDR3 region: CATSDDGLYGYTF.

The genes are TRBV29-1 and TRBJ1-1. Germline V gene data show CDR1 as SQVTM and CDR2 as ANQGSEA. The CDR3 is made up of 12 amino acids. The CDR3 protein is CSVVRENTEAFF.

V and J are TRBV18 and TRBJ1-5; absent DNA, TCRdb's TRBD1 call cannot be checked. The length of the CDR3 is 14 residues. The germline V gene has CDR1 KGHSH and CDR2 LQKENI. The CDR3 loop reads CASSPSWGHQPQHF.

This chain joins TRBV20-1 and TRBJ2-3; with no DNA, the TCRdb D assignment of TRBD1 cannot be verified. Germline values: CDR1 DFQATT, CDR2 SNEGSKA (reference sequence). The CDR3 spans 16 residues. This chain's CDR3 is CSARGGSFRSPDTQYF.